The 30 T cell receptor beta chains presented below share a single source sample, sequenced in a study of response to subunit inactivated influenza vaccine. TCRdb re-called the RT-PCR reads through MiXCR, storing one row per CDR3 protein. The sample has 500,000 or so distinct CDR3 sequences; approximately 10% are singletons. The material sequenced was PBMCs from blood, taken roughly 6 weeks after vaccination. These receptor sequences come from a man aged 45 to 65 who received an inactivated influenza vaccine.

The chain joins TRBV4-2 to TRBJ1-1; D is undetermined. Germline V gene sequence: CDR1 LGHNA, CDR2 YNFKEQ. V lost 0 bases and J 0 bases, leaving 14 bases between the germline ends. This CDR3 has 17 amino acids. The CDR3 nucleotides are TGTGCCAGCAGCCAAGAGGGAGGGTGGAGGATGAACACTGAAGCTTTCTTT. Translated, it gives CASSQEGGWRMNTEAFF.

The CDR3 DNA reads as TGTGCCAGCACGTCCGGGGGAATCCCCCAAGAGACCCAGTACTTC. Translation: CASTSGGIPQETQYF. V is TRBV9 and J is TRBJ2-5, with D tentatively TRBD2 (6 bases). Between the trimmed V and J ends, which lost 6 bases and 1 base, there was a span of 16 bases. CDR3 length: 15 amino acids. CDR1 is SGDLS and CDR2 is YYNGEE in the germline V gene. Using reference TRBV9 and TRBJ2-5 for the parts outside the CDR3, the full variable domain is DSGVTQTPKHLITATGQRVTLRCSPRSGDLSVYWYQQSLDQGLQFLIQYYNGEERAKGNILERFSAQQFPDLHSELNLSSLELGDSALYFCASTSGGIPQETQYFGPGTRLLVL.

This clonotype was seen ten or more times. The chain joins TRBV20-1 to TRBJ2-7; a possible D gene is TRBD1 (5 bases). Germline V gene data show CDR1 as DFQATT and CDR2 as SNEGSKA (reference sequence). The germline V and J ends were trimmed by 3 bases and 6 bases, with 12 bases remaining between them. This CDR3 comprises 12 residues. CDR3 nucleotides: TGCAGTGCTAGTATGGGGCCTTCCGAGCAGTACTTC. As protein: CSASMGPSEQYF.

The genes are TRBV6-2 or TRBV6-3 and TRBJ2-2; TRBD1 agrees at 9 bases. Germline CDR1 is MNHEY and CDR2 is SVGEGT. The length of the CDR3 is 16 residues. Germline trimming cut 4 bases from V and 5 bases from J; bases unmatched to any gene: 8. CDR3 residues: CASSSDTGGGTGELFF. CDR3 coding DNA: TGTGCCAGCAGTTCCGATACAGGGGGCGGGACCGGGGAGCTGTTTTTT.

There are a few counts of this clonotype. This chain links TRBV18 with TRBJ2-1; 10 bases agree with TRBD2. CDR1 KGHSH and CDR2 LQKENI come from the germline V gene. The V and J ends lost 4 bases and 6 bases, in that order; junction bases with no gene match: 6. The CDR3 is 15 residues long. CDR3 DNA: TGTGCCAGCTCACTATCAGCGGGAGGGCCCAATGAGCAGTTCTTC. Its translation: CASSLSAGGPNEQFF.

A few counts support this clonotype. This chain connects TRBV9 to TRBJ1-1; no definite D call. The CDR3 contains 13 residues. Germline loops: CDR1 SGDLS, CDR2 YYNGEE. The V end was cut by 4 bases, the J end by 2 bases, with 9 bases between. DNA of the CDR3: TGTGCCAGCAGCCCAGAGGTCAACACTGAAGCTTTCTTT. Residues: CASSPEVNTEAFF.

V gene TRBV6-5 combines with J gene TRBJ1-2; D not resolved. The CDR3 covers 17 residues. V was trimmed by 0 bases and J by 3 bases, leaving 17 bases between them. In germline, CDR1 is MNHEY, CDR2 SVGAGI. CDR3 region: CASSYSSTTQPHYGYTF. The CDR3 DNA is TGTGCCAGCAGTTACTCGTCGACTACCCAGCCGCACTATGGCTACACCTTC.

The chain has TRBV9 and TRBJ2-3; the D gene is possibly TRBD2 (6 bases). The CDR3 is 16 residues long. Germline lookup yields CDR1 SGDLS and CDR2 YYNGEE. The V gene lost 0 bases and the J gene lost 0 bases, with 11 bases spanning the gap. In nucleotides, the CDR3 is TGTGCCAGCAGCGTAGCTTTAGCGGAGAGCACAGATACGCAGTATTTT. Translation gives CASSVALAESTDTQYF.

This clonotype has at least ten counts. The V call is TRBV28, the J call TRBJ2-1; tentatively, D is TRBD1 (6 bases). Germline CDR1 is MDHEN and CDR2 is SYDVKM. The CDR3 is 14 amino acids. V was cut by 5 bases and J by 10 bases, with 18 bases left in between. CDR3 sequence (DNA): TGTGCCAGCAGTCCCGACCTAACAGGGACCGAGCAGTTCTTC. Translating it yields CASSPDLTGTEQFF.

This sequence joins TRBV20-1 and TRBJ2-1; the D is unclear. CDR3 length equals 14 residues. Trimming cost V 0 bases and J 6 bases, with 12 bases left between them. Germline V CDR1 and CDR2: DFQATT, SNEGSKA (reference sequence). The chain's CDR3 is CSARDPRFSNEQFF. For the CDR3, the DNA is TGCAGTGCTAGAGACCCTCGATTTAGCAATGAGCAGTTCTTC.

This chain links TRBV27 with TRBJ2-1; 8 nucleotides agree with TRBD2. V shed 2 bases and J 7 bases; nucleotides not matched to a gene: 7. Germline CDR1 is MNHEY and CDR2 is SMNVEV (reference sequence). The length of the CDR3 is 15 residues. The CDR3 coding sequence is TGTGCCAGCAGTTTAAACGGGGGGGCCATTAATGAGCAGTTCTTC. Translating gives CASSLNGGAINEQFF.

This clonotype was seen many times. The V and J genes are TRBV20-1 and TRBJ2-3, with D tentatively TRBD1 (6 bases). Germline CDR1 DFQATT, CDR2 SNEGSKA (reference sequence). There are 12 residues in the CDR3. Trimming left V 6 bases short and J 2 bases short, with 9 bases between. This CDR3 reads CSARDITDTQYF. As DNA, the CDR3 is TGCAGTGCCAGGGACATCACAGATACGCAGTATTTT.

V gene TRBV5-1 combines with J gene TRBJ1-2; TRBD1 matches at 7 bases. CDR3 length: 14 amino acids. Germline trimming cut 4 bases from V and 2 bases from J; bases unmatched to any gene: 5. Germline V gene sequence: CDR1 SGHRS, CDR2 YFSETQ. The CDR3 nucleotides are TGCGCCAGCAGCAAATCGACAGGGAACTATGGCTACACCTTC. This translates into CASSKSTGNYGYTF.

This clonotype was recorded at least ten times. The rearrangement links TRBV14 to TRBJ2-3; D is possibly TRBD1 or TRBD2 (5 bases each). The CDR3 has 13 amino acids. The V gene lost 7 bases and the J gene lost 5 bases, with 13 bases spanning the gap. Germline V gene data show CDR1 as SGHDN and CDR2 as FVKESK. CDR3 sequence (DNA): TGTGCCAGCACAGGGCTAGCAGGAGATACGCAGTATTTT. This encodes CASTGLAGDTQYF.

The sample holds a few counts of this clonotype. The chain is built from TRBV5-1 and TRBJ1-1, with D tentatively TRBD1 (5 bases). Germline V CDR1 and CDR2: SGHRS, YFSETQ. The CDR3 consists of 16 residues. Trimming shortened V by 0 bases and J by 0 bases, and 12 bases separated the two germline ends. In DNA form, the CDR3 reads TGCGCCAGCAGCTTGGGGGGGGAACACTTGAACACTGAAGCTTTCTTT. Translating it yields CASSLGGEHLNTEAFF.

This sequence joins TRBV27 and TRBJ2-1, with TRBD2 matching 9 bases. Germline V lookup: CDR1 MNHEY, CDR2 SMNVEV (reference sequence). The CDR3 loop spans 15 amino acids. With V trimmed by 7 bases and J by 5 bases, 9 bases remained unmatched. The DNA for the CDR3 is TGTGCCAGCAAGATGCGGGAGGGCCGTCACAATGAGCAGTTCTTC. As protein: CASKMREGRHNEQFF.

The gene calls are TRBV11-1 and TRBJ2-3; possibly TRBD2 for D (6 bases). This CDR3 is built from 16 residues. Deletions cut 5 bases from V and 1 base from J, with 16 bases between. Germline V lookup: CDR1 SGHAT, CDR2 FQDESV (reference sequence). The CDR3 sequence is CASSLGTLRRTDTQYF. As DNA, the CDR3 is TGTGCCAGCAGCCTGGGGACTTTACGACGCACAGATACGCAGTATTTT. The entire variable domain, with the rest obtained from reference TRBV11-1 and TRBJ2-3, is as follows: EAEVAQSPRYKITEKSQAVAFWCDPISGHATLYWYRQILGQGPELLVQFQDESVVDDSQLPKDRFSAERLKGVDSTLKIQPAELGDSAMYLCASSLGTLRRTDTQYFGPGTRLTVL.

This chain joins TRBV18 and TRBJ2-5; perhaps TRBD1 as D (5 bases). The length of the CDR3 is 15 residues. The V end was cut by 3 bases, the J end by 5 bases, with 16 bases between. Germline V gene data show CDR1 as KGHSH and CDR2 as LQKENI. The CDR3 coding sequence is TGTGCCAGCTCACCTAAGACAGTCCCGGGCGAGACCCAGTACTTC. This translates into CASSPKTVPGETQYF. The entire variable domain, with the rest obtained from reference TRBV18 and TRBJ2-5, is as follows: NAGVMQNPRHLVRRRGQEARLRCSPMKGHSHVYWYRQLPEEGLKFMVYLQKENIIDESGMPKERFSAEFPKEGPSILRIQQVVRGDSAAYFCASSPKTVPGETQYFGPGTRLLVL.

This clonotype was seen only a few times. The chain couples TRBV6-1 to TRBJ1-5, with TRBD1 matching 8 bases. CDR3 size: 16 residues. CDR1 and CDR2 (germline): MNHNS, SASEGT. The J segment lost 6 bases and the V segment lost 6 bases, leaving 13 bases of the junction unmatched. Here the CDR3 reads CASRSGQGGRSQPQHF. For the CDR3, the DNA is TGTGCCAGCAGATCAGGACAGGGTGGCAGGAGTCAGCCCCAGCATTTT.

This clonotype was seen a handful of times. The V gene is TRBV27, the J gene TRBJ1-1; TRBD1 matches at 12 bases. The V gene end was trimmed by 0 bases and the J gene end by 1 base; junction bases not matched to a gene: 3. The CDR3 runs to 17 residues. Germline V lookup: CDR1 MNHEY, CDR2 SMNVEV (reference sequence). The CDR3 reads CASSLSGTGGENTEAFF. In DNA, the CDR3 is TGTGCCAGCAGTTTATCCGGGACAGGGGGCGAGAACACTGAAGCTTTCTTT.

This clonotype was detected ten times or more. This chain links TRBV4-3 with TRBJ2-2, with no clear D. Germline CDR1 is LGHNA and CDR2 is YSLEER. The V gene lost 6 bases and the J gene lost 1 base, with 9 bases spanning the gap. The CDR3 length is 14 residues. This CDR3 is CASRRELNTGELFF. The CDR3 coding sequence is TGCGCCAGCAGGAGAGAACTGAACACCGGGGAGCTGTTTTTT.

The rearrangement uses TRBV4-1 and TRBJ1-3; the D gene is possibly TRBD1 (5 bases). CDR1 and CDR2 from the germline V gene are MGHRA and YSYEKL. The CDR3 runs to 15 residues. Trimming pared 0 bases from V and 7 bases from J, leaving 13 bases between. The CDR3 nucleotides are TGCGCCAGCAGCCAAGAGTCGGTCGGGGGGAACACCATATATTTT. This encodes CASSQESVGGNTIYF.

The V and J genes are TRBV29-1 and TRBJ1-2; D might be TRBD1 (5 bases). Germline values: CDR1 SQVTM, CDR2 ANQGSEA. CDR3 size: 16 residues. The V end was cut by 0 bases, the J end by 0 bases, with 14 bases between. This CDR3 reads CSVEDLWGRANYGYTF. CDR3 sequence (DNA): TGCAGCGTTGAAGATTTGTGGGGGAGAGCTAACTATGGCTACACCTTC.

This clonotype was counted once. DNA of the CDR3: TGCAGTGCCCCTACGGGAGCGGGAGGGATCTACGAGCAGTACTTC. Encoded protein: CSAPTGAGGIYEQYF. The chain couples TRBV20-1 to TRBJ2-7; TRBD2 aligns across 10 bases. This CDR3 comprises 15 residues. V was clipped by 6 bases and J by 3 bases; unmatched bases: 11. Germline CDR1 DFQATT, CDR2 SNEGSKA (reference sequence).

The J gene is TRBJ2-1, the V gene TRBV15; 9 bases match TRBD1. Trimming removed 8 bases from V and 4 bases from J; junction bases left unmatched: 0. Germline lookup yields CDR1 LNHNV and CDR2 YYDKDF (reference sequence). The CDR3 sequence is 12 residues long. Here the CDR3 DNA reads TGTGCCACCGGACAGGGGTACAATGAGCAGTTCTTC. It yields the protein CATGQGYNEQFF.

Only a few counts were recorded for this clonotype. This sequence joins TRBV12-3 or TRBV12-4 and TRBJ2-5, with D unresolved. This CDR3 contains 17 residues. The V end lost 3 bases, the J end lost 4 bases, and 21 bases lay between the germline ends. CDR3 nucleotide sequence: TGTGCCAGCAGTTTCCGTAGTTCGGGCCGCGTTGCAGAGACCCAGTACTTC. This codes for CASSFRSSGRVAETQYF.

This clonotype was counted between two and nine times. J is TRBJ2-7 and V is TRBV10-3; the D gene is possibly TRBD2 (6 bases). Trimming stripped 7 bases from V and 7 bases from J, with 17 bases between. This CDR3 has 13 residues. Germline assignment: CDR1 ENHRY and CDR2 SYGVKD. CDR3 loop: CAIKKSGVGEQYF. The CDR3 DNA is TGTGCCATCAAGAAATCGGGGGTGGGGGAGCAGTACTTC.

In this sample, this clonotype turned up many times. The chain links TRBV18 to TRBJ2-1; 8 bases line up with TRBD1. Germline loops: CDR1 KGHSH, CDR2 LQKENI. The V and J ends lost 3 bases and 6 bases, in that order; junction bases with no gene match: 4. The CDR3 sequence is 14 residues long. CDR3 in amino acids: CASSPLGQGNEQFF. The CDR3 DNA reads TGTGCCAGCTCACCCCTTGGACAGGGCAATGAGCAGTTCTTC.

This clonotype occurred many times. The V and J genes are TRBV6-1 and TRBJ2-1; D may be TRBD1 or TRBD2 (5 bases each). Germline V gene sequence: CDR1 MNHNS, CDR2 SASEGT. The V end was cut by 6 bases, the J end by 4 bases, with 16 bases between. This CDR3 is built from 15 residues. The CDR3 DNA follows: TGTGCCAGCAGCAGGGACCGAGGGGCGTACAATGAGCAGTTCTTC. Protein sequence: CASSRDRGAYNEQFF.

The chain carries TRBV2 and TRBJ2-1, with 8 bases that match TRBD2. This CDR3 comprises 15 residues. In germline, CDR1 is SNHLY, CDR2 FYNNEI. Trimming cost V 6 bases and J 4 bases; bases outside gene matches: 8. The CDR3 coding sequence is TGTGCCAGCAGCGCGGGGGGTGGAACGTACAATGAGCAGTTCTTC. Translated: CASSAGGGTYNEQFF.